This T cell receptor beta chain appears in the sequencing data of a study of blood T cell repertoires in COVID-19. Enrolment of Seattle patients took place during active infection, and they were followed longitudinally. Generated by immunoSEQ multiplex PCR, the TCRdb table keeps only in-frame clones and is missing some. The repertoire holds some 300,000 clones, around 92% seen once, with 1.5% to 2% in the top ten. V trimming: 3 bases; J trimming: 7 bases; junction bases outside the gene matches: 13. Germline V CDR1 and CDR2: SGDLS, YYNGEE. CDR3 length: 16 residues. The sequenced sample was peripheral blood. The chain recombines TRBV9 with TRBJ2-1; 7 bases agree with TRBD2. This sequence was found in a woman aged 30 to 39 with COVID-19, enrolled during active disease. CDR3 in amino acids: CASSGRGLVGTNEQFF. The CDR3, as DNA: TGTGCCAGCAGCGGTAGAGGACTAGTGGGTACAAATGAGCAGTTCTTC.